Below, 4 T cell receptor beta chains from the same sample are listed, as sequenced in a study of blood T cell repertoires in COVID-19. This table comes from immunoSEQ multiplex PCR, and its TCRdb copy is limited to in-frame clones, with some not included. The data contain about 180,000 clones, roughly 82% of them singletons. The specimen sequenced was PBMCs or T cells enriched from blood (not recorded which). These receptors were collected from a middle-aged man who had recovered from COVID-19.

The V call is TRBV9, the J call TRBJ2-7; 9 positions agree with TRBD1. The CDR3 totals 14 residues. Germline V CDR1 and CDR2: SGDLS, YYNGEE. The V segment lost 0 bases and the J segment 5 bases; nucleotides outside the gene matches: 3. CDR3 sequence: CASSVGDRVHEQYF. DNA of the CDR3: TGTGCCAGCAGCGTAGGGGACAGGGTCCACGAGCAGTACTTC.

This clone came up a few times. The rearrangement joins TRBV19 to TRBJ1-2; D ambiguous. In germline, CDR1 is LNHDA, CDR2 SQIVND (reference sequence). There are 13 residues in the CDR3. Trimming stripped 10 bases from V and 1 base from J, with 13 bases between. As DNA, the CDR3 is TGTGCCACCTCAGTCCACAATAACTATGGCTACACCTTC. Residues: CATSVHNNYGYTF.

The CDR3 DNA follows: TGTGCCAGCAGTTTAACCCTAGGGGGGGGACTCGCTAACTATGGCTACACCTTC. It specifies CASSLTLGGGLANYGYTF. The rearrangement joins TRBV28 to TRBJ1-2, with D possibly being TRBD1 (6 bases). Trimming pared 2 bases from V and 0 bases from J, leaving 19 bases between. CDR1 is MDHEN, CDR2 SYDVKM, per germline. The CDR3 contains 18 residues.

In this sample, this clone turned up once. The J gene is TRBJ2-7, the V gene TRBV3-1 (or the pseudogene TRBV3-2); maybe TRBD1 (6 bases). The V end was cut by 4 bases, the J end by 3 bases, with 13 bases between. The CDR3 loop spans 14 amino acids. Looked up from germline, CDR1 is LGHDT and CDR2 is YNNKEL (reference sequence). This CDR3 reads CASSLGTPSYEQYF. CDR3 nucleotide sequence: TGTGCCAGCAGCCTCGGGACACCAAGCTACGAGCAGTACTTC.